This T cell receptor (beta chain) was sequenced for a study of cytomegalovirus exposure and HLA in healthy donors. Details on this clone: The antigen is not known.

Trimming pared 4 bases from V and 2 bases from J, leaving 14 bases between. CDR1 SQVTM and CDR2 ANQGSEA come from the germline V gene. This CDR3 is built from 14 residues. PCR employed 60 Vbeta and 13 Jbeta primers. The protocol was immunoSEQ multiplex PCR, while the TCRdb copy is restricted to in-frame clones and leaves out a portion. This table holds 18,000 or so clones, roughly 70% found once. Study conclusions and caveats: In vitro work confirmed that a few CMV-associated chains recognize CMV antigens.

This clonotype originated in a man younger than 30 in good health and CMV-seronegative. This chain joins TRBV29-1 and TRBJ1-1; D is ambiguous. The sequenced sample was PBMCs. The CDR3, as DNA: TGCAGCGTTGGGACTCCCGCTGGCAACACTGAAGCTTTCTTT. As protein: CSVGTPAGNTEAFF.